The entry that follows covers one TCR beta chain sequence. The study recruited people aged about 18 to 89 years across approximately 23 US areas. This specimen belongs to a study of blood T cell repertoires in COVID-19. Study at large: Recovered status in Cohort 3 required two negative PCRs, clearance, or symptom resolution. The analysed material was cDNA or gDNA that came from T cells, B-cell-depleted T cells, or PBMCs.

Trimming shortened V by 5 bases and J by 4 bases, and 5 bases separated the two germline ends. CDR1 and CDR2 from the germline V gene are SNHLY and FYNNEI. CDR3 length: 11 residues. Under the authors' procedure: The authors estimated nucleated cell counts from reference gene primer amplification. Only in-frame clones appear in the TCRdb table, and some are missing; sequencing was by immunoSEQ multiplex PCR. The V and J calls and the clone size are those of that table, but D and trimming were determined from the DNA. The sample has approximately 210,000 clones; 80% to 90% are singletons. The origin of this receptor is a young man in a cohort exposed to, infected with or recovered from COVID-19 (not recorded which). What was sequenced was PBMCs or T cells enriched from blood (not recorded which). V and J are TRBV2 and TRBJ1-2; D remains unclear. CDR3 DNA: TGTGCCAGCAGTACAGCCTATGGCTACACCTTC. This gives the protein CASSTAYGYTF.